These T cell receptor beta chains were read from a single sample in a study of OX40 agonist ivuxolimab in advanced cancers. Sequenced by immunoSEQ multiplex PCR; TCRdb stores in-frame clones only, minus some. The profile shows roughly 70,000 clones, 84% of them singletons. Here the sequenced sample was CD4+ or CD8+ T cells sorted from blood, taken in a trial of the OX40 agonist ivuxolimab. Receptors originate from an adult with an advanced solid tumor such as melanoma, head and neck, liver or kidney cancer. Both conserved end residues are trimmed from each CDR3.

v_call	j_call	cdr3_aa
TRBV6-5	TRBJ1-5	ASSQQGWSNQPQH
TRBV30	TRBJ2-5	ASEQGGETQY
TRBV11-1	TRBJ2-5	ASSLGLAGIEETQY
TRBV27	TRBJ2-2	ASSRRPGPPNTGELF
TRBV11-3	TRBJ2-7	ASSRTGGGSYEQY
TRBV6-6	TRBJ2-7	ASSPASGLSYEQY
TRBV6-5	TRBJ1-1	ASSYSMVRGTEAF
TRBV7-3	TRBJ2-1	ASSLTGASYNEQF
TRBV6-5	TRBJ2-5	AGSRDSWTQY
TRBV7-9	TRBJ2-3	ASSRRDRVTDTQY
TRBV19	TRBJ2-7	ASSAIQGRGNEQY
TRBV15	TRBJ1-1	ATSPLVGEAF
TRBV5-1	TRBJ2-2	ASSLDRANTGELF
TRBV6-5	TRBJ1-1	ASRPGRGGNTEAF
TRBV19	TRBJ1-1	ASSIRTGPTEAF
TRBV7-9	TRBJ2-7	ASSLQDYNEQY
TRBV30	TRBJ2-3	ASILAGGGDTQY
TRBV11-3	TRBJ2-3	ASSPRGTSGPDTQY
TRBV5-4	TRBJ1-2	ASSLRETNYGYT
TRBV6-6	TRBJ1-5	ASSTRDNQPQH
TRBV6-5	TRBJ1-3	ASSYSGTGVGNTIY
TRBV6-1	TRBJ2-1	ASSEGSRNPYNEQF
TRBV11-3	TRBJ2-2	ASSSGQGRGTGELF
TRBV5-1	TRBJ2-7	ASSLVGSYEQY
TRBV25-1	TRBJ1-6	ASSEYRGSDSPLH
TRBV29-1	TRBJ2-3	SVESSGTDTQY
TRBV7-2	TRBJ1-2	ASSLGTGGLGYT
TRBV4-1	TRBJ2-4	ASSQEGQGKNIQY
TRBV6-5	TRBJ2-7	ASNNFQGGEQY
TRBV7-3	TRBJ2-2	ASSLTGLGLAGGNGELF
TRBV6-1	TRBJ1-1	ASYPQGVWTEAF
TRBV6-6	TRBJ1-5	ASSYGRGRGQPQH
TRBV10-3	TRBJ2-5	AISESGPHLQETQY
TRBV11-2	TRBJ2-1	ASSSRHLSYNEQF
TRBV19	TRBJ1-2	ASSLGGTHPGYT
TRBV6-1	TRBJ2-5	ASSVNRDGRQETQY
TRBV6-1	TRBJ2-1	ASSERQENNEQF
TRBV18	TRBJ1-5	ASSPRQGNQPQH
TRBV5-4	TRBJ2-7	ASSLARRFPAHEQY
TRBV15	TRBJ2-1	ATSRDGGTRGGDEQF
TRBV7-3	TRBJ2-3	ASSFRAGISSTDTQY
TRBV11-3	TRBJ2-7	ASRRTPSSYEQY
TRBV6-5	TRBJ2-3	ASRAGFSTDTQY